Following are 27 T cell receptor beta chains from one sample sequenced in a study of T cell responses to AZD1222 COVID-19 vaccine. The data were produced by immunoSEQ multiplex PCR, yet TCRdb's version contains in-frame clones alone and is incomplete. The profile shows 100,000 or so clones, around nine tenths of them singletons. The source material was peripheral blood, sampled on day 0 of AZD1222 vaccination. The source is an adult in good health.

CDR3 in amino acids: CASSLVNQPQHF. For the CDR3, the DNA is TGTGCCAGCAGCTTAGTCAATCAGCCCCAGCATTTT. This chain joins TRBV7-2 and TRBJ1-5; unclear D gene. Trimming left V 1 base short and J 3 bases short, with 1 base between. Per germline, CDR1 SGHTA and CDR2 FQGNSA. The CDR3 sequence is 12 residues long.

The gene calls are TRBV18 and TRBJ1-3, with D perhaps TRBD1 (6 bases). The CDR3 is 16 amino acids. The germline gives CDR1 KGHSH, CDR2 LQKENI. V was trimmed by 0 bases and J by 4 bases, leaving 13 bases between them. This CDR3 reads CASSPPGGASGNTIYF. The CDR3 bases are TGTGCCAGCTCACCACCGGGGGGGGCGTCCGGAAACACCATATATTTT.

CDR3 amino acids: CASSTRTPRDNEQFF. For the CDR3, the DNA is TGTGCCAGCAGTACTAGGACCCCCCGTGATAATGAGCAGTTCTTC. The chain combines TRBV6-2 or TRBV6-3 with TRBJ2-1; a possible D gene is TRBD2 (5 bases). Per germline, CDR1 MNHEY and CDR2 SVGEGT. The germline V and J ends were trimmed by 5 bases and 7 bases, with 18 bases remaining between them. This CDR3 region has 15 residues.

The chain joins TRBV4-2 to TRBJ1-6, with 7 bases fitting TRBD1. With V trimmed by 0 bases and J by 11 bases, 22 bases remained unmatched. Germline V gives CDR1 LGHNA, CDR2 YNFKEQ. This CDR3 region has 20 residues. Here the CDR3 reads CASSQDDPGRGISDTTPLHF. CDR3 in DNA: TGTGCCAGCAGCCAAGATGACCCGGGCAGGGGGATCTCTGACACTACACCCCTCCACTTT.

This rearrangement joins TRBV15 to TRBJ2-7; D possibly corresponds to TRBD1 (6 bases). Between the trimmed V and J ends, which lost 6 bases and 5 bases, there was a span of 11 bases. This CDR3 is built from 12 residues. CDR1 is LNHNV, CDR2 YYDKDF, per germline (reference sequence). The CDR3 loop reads CATRGGGHEQYF. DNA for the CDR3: TGTGCCACCAGGGGTGGGGGCCACGAGCAGTACTTC.

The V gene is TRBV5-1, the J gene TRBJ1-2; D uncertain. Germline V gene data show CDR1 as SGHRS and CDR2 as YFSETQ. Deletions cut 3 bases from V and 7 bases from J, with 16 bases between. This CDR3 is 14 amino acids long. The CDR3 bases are TGCGCCAGCAGCTCCCGCGCAGGCCCCCGTGGCTACACCTTC. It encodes CASSSRAGPRGYTF.

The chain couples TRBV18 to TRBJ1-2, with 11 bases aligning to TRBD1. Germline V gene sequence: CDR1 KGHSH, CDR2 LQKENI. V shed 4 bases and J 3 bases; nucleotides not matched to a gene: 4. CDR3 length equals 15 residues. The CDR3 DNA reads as TGTGCCAGCTCACAAGGGACAGGGGGAGACTATGGCTACACCTTC. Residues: CASSQGTGGDYGYTF.

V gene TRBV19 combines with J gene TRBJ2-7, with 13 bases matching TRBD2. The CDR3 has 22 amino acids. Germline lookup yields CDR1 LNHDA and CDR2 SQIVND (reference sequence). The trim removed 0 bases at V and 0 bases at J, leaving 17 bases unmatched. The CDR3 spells CASSIEVAEWGLAGWSSYEQYF. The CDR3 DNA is TGTGCCAGTAGTATAGAGGTGGCGGAGTGGGGACTAGCGGGGTGGAGCTCCTACGAGCAGTACTTC.

The CDR3 DNA is TGTGCCACCAGTGATGGGACTAGCGGGAGGAACTACAATGAGCAGTTCTTC. It codes for CATSDGTSGRNYNEQFF. The chain employs TRBV24-1 and TRBJ2-1; TRBD2 matches 15 bases. J gave up 3 bases and V 3 bases, and 2 bases lay outside the gene matches. This CDR3 has 17 amino acids. Per germline, CDR1 KGHDR and CDR2 SFDVKD.

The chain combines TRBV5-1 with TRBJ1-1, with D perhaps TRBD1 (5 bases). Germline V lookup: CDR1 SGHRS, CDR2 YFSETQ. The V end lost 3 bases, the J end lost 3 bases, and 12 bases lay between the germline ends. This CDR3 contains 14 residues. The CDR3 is CASSSLKGYTEAFF. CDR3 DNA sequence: TGCGCCAGCAGCTCGCTCAAGGGGTACACTGAAGCTTTCTTT.

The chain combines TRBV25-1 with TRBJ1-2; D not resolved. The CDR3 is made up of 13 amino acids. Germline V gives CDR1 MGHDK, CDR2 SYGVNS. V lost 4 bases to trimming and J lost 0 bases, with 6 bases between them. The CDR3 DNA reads TGTGCCAGCAGTGTCGGCCCTAACTATGGCTACACCTTC. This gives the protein CASSVGPNYGYTF.

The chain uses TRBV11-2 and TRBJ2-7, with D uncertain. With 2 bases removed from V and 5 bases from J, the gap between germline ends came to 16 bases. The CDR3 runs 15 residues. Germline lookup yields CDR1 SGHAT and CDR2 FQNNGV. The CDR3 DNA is TGTGCCAGCAGCTTAAATGGTATTCCTTCTGACGAGCAGTACTTC. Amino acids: CASSLNGIPSDEQYF.

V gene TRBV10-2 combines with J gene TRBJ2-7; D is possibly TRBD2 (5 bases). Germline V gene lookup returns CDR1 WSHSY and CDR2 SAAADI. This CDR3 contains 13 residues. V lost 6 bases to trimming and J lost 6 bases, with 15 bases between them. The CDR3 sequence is CASSFGGQVEQYF. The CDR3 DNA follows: TGCGCCAGCAGCTTTGGAGGTCAAGTCGAGCAGTACTTC.

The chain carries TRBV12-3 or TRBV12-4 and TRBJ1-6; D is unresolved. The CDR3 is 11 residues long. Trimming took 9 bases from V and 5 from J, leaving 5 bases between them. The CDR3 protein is CASQNNSPLHF. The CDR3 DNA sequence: TGTGCCAGTCAGAATAATTCACCCCTCCACTTT.

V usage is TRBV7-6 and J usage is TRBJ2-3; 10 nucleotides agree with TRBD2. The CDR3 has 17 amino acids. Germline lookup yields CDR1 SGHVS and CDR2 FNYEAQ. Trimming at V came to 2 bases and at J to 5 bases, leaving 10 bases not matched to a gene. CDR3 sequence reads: CASSLLSASGSKDTQYF. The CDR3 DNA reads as TGTGCCAGCAGCTTATTGTCGGCTAGCGGGAGTAAAGATACGCAGTATTTT.

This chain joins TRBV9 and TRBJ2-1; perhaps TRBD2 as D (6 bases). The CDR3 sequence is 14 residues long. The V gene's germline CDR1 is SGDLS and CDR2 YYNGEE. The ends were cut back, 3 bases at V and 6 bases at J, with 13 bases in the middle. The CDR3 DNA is TGTGCCAGCAGCGGACTAGGTTTTCGCAATGAGCAGTTCTTC. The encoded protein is CASSGLGFRNEQFF.

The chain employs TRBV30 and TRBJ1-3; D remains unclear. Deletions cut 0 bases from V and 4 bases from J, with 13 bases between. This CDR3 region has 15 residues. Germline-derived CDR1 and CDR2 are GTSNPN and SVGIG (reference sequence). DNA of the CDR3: TGTGCCTGGAGTGTAGGGATTAGTGCAGGAAACACCATATATTTT. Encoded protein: CAWSVGISAGNTIYF.

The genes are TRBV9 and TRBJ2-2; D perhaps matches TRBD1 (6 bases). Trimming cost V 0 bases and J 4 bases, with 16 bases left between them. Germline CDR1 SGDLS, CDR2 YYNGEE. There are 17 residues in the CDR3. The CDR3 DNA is TGTGCCAGCAGCGTAGCTAAGACAGGTACGACCACCGGGGAGCTGTTTTTT. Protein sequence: CASSVAKTGTTTGELFF. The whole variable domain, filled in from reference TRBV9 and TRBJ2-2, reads DSGVTQTPKHLITATGQRVTLRCSPRSGDLSVYWYQQSLDQGLQFLIQYYNGEERAKGNILERFSAQQFPDLHSELNLSSLELGDSALYFCASSVAKTGTTTGELFFGEGSRLTVL.

The CDR3 DNA follows: TGTGCCAGCAGTTTGGAGGACGGGCAGCCCCAGCATTTT. It codes for CASSLEDGQPQHF. This sequence joins TRBV12-3 or TRBV12-4 and TRBJ1-5; no firm D call. This CDR3 is built from 13 residues. The V end lost 3 bases, the J end lost 7 bases, and 10 bases lay between the germline ends.

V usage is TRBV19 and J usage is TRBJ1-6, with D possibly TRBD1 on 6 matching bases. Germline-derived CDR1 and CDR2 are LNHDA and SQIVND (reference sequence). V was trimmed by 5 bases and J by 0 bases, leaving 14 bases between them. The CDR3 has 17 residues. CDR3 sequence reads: CASSPRQASSYNSPLHF. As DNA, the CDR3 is TGTGCCAGTAGTCCGAGACAGGCGAGCTCCTATAATTCACCCCTCCACTTT.

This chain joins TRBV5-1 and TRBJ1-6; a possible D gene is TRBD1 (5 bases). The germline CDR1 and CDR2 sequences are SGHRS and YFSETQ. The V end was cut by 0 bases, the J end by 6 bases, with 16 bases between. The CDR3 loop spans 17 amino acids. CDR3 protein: CASSLDRQQRGNSPLHF. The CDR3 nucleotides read TGCGCCAGCAGCTTGGATAGACAGCAAAGGGGTAATTCACCCCTCCACTTT.

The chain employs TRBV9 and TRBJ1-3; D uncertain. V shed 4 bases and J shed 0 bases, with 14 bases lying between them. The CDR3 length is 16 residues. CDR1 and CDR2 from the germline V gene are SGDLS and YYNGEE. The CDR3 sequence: CASSLLEGSSGNTIYF. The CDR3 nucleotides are TGTGCCAGCAGCCTTCTGGAGGGAAGCTCTGGAAACACCATATATTTT.

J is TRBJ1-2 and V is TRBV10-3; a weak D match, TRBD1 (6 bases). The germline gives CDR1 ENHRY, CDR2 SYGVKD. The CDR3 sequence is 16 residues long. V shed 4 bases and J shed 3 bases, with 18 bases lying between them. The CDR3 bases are TGTGCCATCAGTGGTAGTTCAGGGGTCACGGACTATGGCTACACCTTC. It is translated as CAISGSSGVTDYGYTF.

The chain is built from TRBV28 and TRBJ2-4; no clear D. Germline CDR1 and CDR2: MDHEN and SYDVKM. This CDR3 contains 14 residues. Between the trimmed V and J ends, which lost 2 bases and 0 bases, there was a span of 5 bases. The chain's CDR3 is CASSLRVAKNIQYF. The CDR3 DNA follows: TGTGCCAGCAGTTTACGAGTAGCCAAAAACATTCAGTACTTC.

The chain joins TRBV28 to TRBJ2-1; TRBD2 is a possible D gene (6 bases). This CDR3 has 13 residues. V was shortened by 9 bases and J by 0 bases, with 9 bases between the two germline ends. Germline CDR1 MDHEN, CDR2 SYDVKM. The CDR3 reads CARSSDSYNEQFF. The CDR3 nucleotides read TGTGCCAGATCTAGCGACTCCTACAATGAGCAGTTCTTC.

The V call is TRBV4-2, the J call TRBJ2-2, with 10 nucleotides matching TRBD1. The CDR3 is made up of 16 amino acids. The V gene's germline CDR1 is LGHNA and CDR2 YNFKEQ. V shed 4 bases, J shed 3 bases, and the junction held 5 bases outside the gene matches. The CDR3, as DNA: TGTGCCAGCAGCCGGGGGACAGGGGATGACACCGGGGAGCTGTTTTTT. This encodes CASSRGTGDDTGELFF.

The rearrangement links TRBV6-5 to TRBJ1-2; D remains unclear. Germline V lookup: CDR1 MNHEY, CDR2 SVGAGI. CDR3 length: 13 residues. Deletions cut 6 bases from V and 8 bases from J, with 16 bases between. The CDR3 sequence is CASRTIRTEGYTF. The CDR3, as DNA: TGTGCCAGCAGGACCATTCGAACAGAGGGCTACACCTTC.